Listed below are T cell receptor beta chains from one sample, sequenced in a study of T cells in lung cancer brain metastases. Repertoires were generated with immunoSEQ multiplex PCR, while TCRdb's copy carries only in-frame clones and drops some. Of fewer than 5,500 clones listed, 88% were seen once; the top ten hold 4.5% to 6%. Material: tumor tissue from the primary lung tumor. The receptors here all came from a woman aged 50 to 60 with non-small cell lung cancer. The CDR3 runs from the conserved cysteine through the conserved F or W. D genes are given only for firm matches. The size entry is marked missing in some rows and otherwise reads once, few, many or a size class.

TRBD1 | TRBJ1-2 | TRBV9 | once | CASSGTGNYGYTF | TGTGCCAGCAGCGGGACAGGGAACTATGGCTACACCTTC
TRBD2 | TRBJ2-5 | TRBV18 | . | CASSPSLAGGHRETQYF | TGTGCCAGCTCACCATCACTAGCGGGAGGGCATCGAGAGACCCAGTACTTC
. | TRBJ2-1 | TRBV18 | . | CASSPLPGDYNEQFF | TGTGCCAGCTCACCACTTCCGGGAGATTACAATGAGCAGTTCTTC
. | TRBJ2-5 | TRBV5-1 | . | CASSLVLGPRRETQYF | TGCGCCAGCAGCTTGGTCCTGGGGCCCAGACGGGAGACCCAGTACTTC
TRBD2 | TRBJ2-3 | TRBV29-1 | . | CSVERGRAGSDTQYF | TGCAGCGTTGAGCGGGGGAGGGCCGGATCAGATACGCAGTATTTT
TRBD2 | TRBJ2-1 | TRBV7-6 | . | CASSLLAGTYNEQFF | TGTGCCAGCAGCTTATTAGCGGGGACCTACAATGAGCAGTTCTTC
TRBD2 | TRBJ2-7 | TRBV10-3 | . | CAISGGGTYEQYF | TGTGCCATCAGTGGGGGGGGGACGTACGAGCAGTACTTC
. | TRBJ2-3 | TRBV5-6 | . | CASTTGRNTDTQYF | TGTGCCAGCACCACCGGCCGGAACACAGATACGCAGTATTTT
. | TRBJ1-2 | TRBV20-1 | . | CSADDIGGYTF | TGCAGTGCTGATGACATCGGGGGCTACACCTTC
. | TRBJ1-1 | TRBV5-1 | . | CASSRDGDTEAFF | TGCGCCAGCAGCCGGGACGGGGACACTGAAGCTTTCTTT
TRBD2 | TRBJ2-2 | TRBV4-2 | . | CASSQERGASSGTIELFF | TGTGCCAGCAGCCAAGAAAGAGGAGCGAGTAGCGGGACGATAGAACTGTTTTTT
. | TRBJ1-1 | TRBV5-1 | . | CASSLLSDKLEPFF | TGCGCCAGCAGCTTGTTGTCGGACAAACTTGAACCTTTCTTT
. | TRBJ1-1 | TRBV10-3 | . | CAISERVNTEAFF | TGTGCCATCAGTGAGAGGGTGAACACTGAAGCTTTCTTT
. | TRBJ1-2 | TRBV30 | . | CAWRLGVSRYGYTF | TGTGCCTGGAGATTAGGGGTTTCTCGGTATGGCTACACCTTC
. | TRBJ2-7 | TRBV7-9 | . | CASSSYTGRDGSYEKYF | TGTGCCAGCAGCTCCTACACGGGTCGGGACGGTTCCTACGAGAAGTACTTC
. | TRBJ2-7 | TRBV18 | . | CASSGDSSYEQYF | TGTGCCAGCTCGGGGGACTCCTCCTACGAGCAGTACTTC
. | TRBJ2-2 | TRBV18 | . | CASSPQVDTGELFF | TGTGCCAGCTCACCACAAGTTGACACCGGGGAGCTGTTTTTT
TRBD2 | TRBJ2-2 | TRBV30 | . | CASELERLAGTGELFF | TGTGCCTCGGAATTGGAGCGACTAGCGGGAACCGGGGAGCTGTTTTTT
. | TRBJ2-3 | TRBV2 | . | CASSRQGQDTQYF | TGTGCCAGCTCACGGCAGGGACAAGATACGCAGTATTTT
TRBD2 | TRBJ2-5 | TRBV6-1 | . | CASRGLAQETQYF | TGTGCCAGCAGGGGACTAGCGCAAGAGACCCAGTACTTC
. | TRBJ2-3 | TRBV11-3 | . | CASSLAGSGTDTQYF | TGTGCCAGCAGCTTAGCCGGTTCGGGCACAGATACGCAGTATTTT
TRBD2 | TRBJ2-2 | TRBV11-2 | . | CASSLGLAGNTGELFF | TGTGCCAGCAGCTTAGGCCTAGCGGGAAACACCGGGGAGCTGTTTTTT
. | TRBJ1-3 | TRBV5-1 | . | CASSLGYSGNTIYF | TGCGCCAGCAGCTTGGGATACTCTGGAAACACCATATATTTT
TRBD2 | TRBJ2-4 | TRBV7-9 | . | CASSWELAGENIQYF | TGTGCCAGCAGCTGGGAACTAGCGGGAGAAAACATTCAGTACTTC
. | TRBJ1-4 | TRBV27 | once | CASSLGPPGLKVGKLFF | TGTGCCAGCAGTCTCGGACCGCCGGGACTTAAGGTGGGAAAACTGTTTTTT
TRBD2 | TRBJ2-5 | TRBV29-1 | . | CSVDSGQGGEETQYF | TGCAGCGTTGATTCCGGGCAGGGAGGGGAAGAGACCCAGTACTTC
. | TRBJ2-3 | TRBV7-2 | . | CASSLASGRRTDTQYF | TGTGCCAGCAGCTTAGCTTCCGGAAGGAGGACAGATACGCAGTATTTT
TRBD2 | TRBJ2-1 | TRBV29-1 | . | CSVSSGTYNEQFF | TGCAGCGTTAGTAGCGGGACCTACAATGAGCAGTTCTTC
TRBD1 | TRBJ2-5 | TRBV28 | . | CASTRDRVVETQYF | TGTGCCAGCACCCGGGACAGGGTAGTGGAGACCCAGTACTTC
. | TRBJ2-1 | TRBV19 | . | CASSMVPGPNSYNEQFF | TGTGCCAGTAGTATGGTGCCGGGACCAAATTCCTACAATGAGCAGTTCTTC
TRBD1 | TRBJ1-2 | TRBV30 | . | CAWSQNRGPGYGYTF | TGTGCCTGGAGTCAGAACAGGGGGCCGGGGTATGGCTACACCTTC
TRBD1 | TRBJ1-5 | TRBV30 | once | CAWSINRGNQPQHF | TGTGCCTGGAGTATAAACAGGGGGAATCAGCCCCAGCATTTT
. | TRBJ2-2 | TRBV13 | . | CASSFGGGGENTRELFF | TGTGCCAGCAGCTTCGGAGGGGGGGGCGAAAATACCAGGGAGCTGTTTTTT
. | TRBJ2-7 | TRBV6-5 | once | CASRDSLYYEQYF | TGTGCCAGCAGGGACAGTCTCTACTACGAGCAGTACTTC
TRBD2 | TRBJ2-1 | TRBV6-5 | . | CATALAGGPHEQFF | TGTGCCACCGCCCTAGCGGGAGGGCCCCATGAGCAGTTCTTC
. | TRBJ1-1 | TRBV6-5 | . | CASNYGNTEAFF | TGTGCCAGCAACTACGGGAACACTGAAGCTTTCTTT
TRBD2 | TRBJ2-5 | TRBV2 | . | CASSAGLAGVAQYF | TGTGCCAGCAGCGCGGGACTAGCGGGAGTCGCCCAGTACTTC
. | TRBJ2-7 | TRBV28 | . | CASSLTHRSEQYF | TGTGCCAGCAGTTTAACCCACCGGAGCGAGCAGTACTTC
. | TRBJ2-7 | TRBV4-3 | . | CASSQEPVGPYEQYF | TGCGCCAGCAGCCAAGAACCCGTAGGTCCCTACGAGCAGTACTTC
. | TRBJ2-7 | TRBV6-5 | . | CASSYSLFTYEQYF | TGTGCCAGCAGTTACTCGCTATTCACCTACGAGCAGTACTTC